This paragraph covers one T cell receptor beta chain sequence. The antigen is not known. This sample is drawn from a study of CD8+CD57+ T cells in acquired aplastic anemia. Study overall: Sorted CD4+ and CD8+ cells gave a mean 3.2 ug DNA, range about 0.19 to 27.4 ug. Study-level findings and limits: Common to patients and controls were approximately 30 CD8+ CDR3 sequences.

Individuals selected for sequencing had exhibited CD8+CD57+ cell expansion on flow cytometry. At blood sampling, none of the patients had yet received therapy. Germline V CDR1 and CDR2: SSHAT, FNYEAQ (reference sequence). The CDR3 is made up of 13 amino acids. Using genomic DNA as the template, TCR beta VDJ and CDR3 profiling was carried out. TCRdb re-analysed the reads in MiXCR, keeping a single row per CDR3 protein. This table holds fewer than 85,000 distinct CDR3 sequences, 70% found once. The TCR was taken from a human donor with aplastic anemia. The chain joins TRBV7-7 to TRBJ2-7; 10 bases align to TRBD1. Sequenced: sorted CD4+, CD8+, or CD8+CD57+ T cells (not recorded which) from PBMCs. Here the CDR3 reads CASSPGQGYEQYF. As DNA, the CDR3 is TGTGCTAGCTCCCCGGGACAGGGGTACGAGCAGTACTTC. Drawing the rest from reference TRBV7-7 and TRBJ2-7, the complete variable domain is GAGVSQSPRYKVTKRGQDVTLRCDPISSHATLYWYQQALGQGPEFLTYFNYEAQPDKSGLPSDRFSAERPEGSISTLTIQRTEQRDSAMYRCASSPGQGYEQYFGPGTRLTVT.